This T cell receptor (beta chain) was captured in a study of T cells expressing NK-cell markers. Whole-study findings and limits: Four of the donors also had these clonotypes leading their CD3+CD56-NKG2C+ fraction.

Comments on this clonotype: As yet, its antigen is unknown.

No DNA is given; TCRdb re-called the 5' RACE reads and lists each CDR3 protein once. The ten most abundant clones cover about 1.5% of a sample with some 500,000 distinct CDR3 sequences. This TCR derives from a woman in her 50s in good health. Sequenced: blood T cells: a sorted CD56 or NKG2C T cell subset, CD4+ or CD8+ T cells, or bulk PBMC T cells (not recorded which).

The CDR3 sequence: CASSFEGAGQPQHF. This chain uses TRBV7-9 with TRBJ1-5; TCRdb indicates TRBD1, and absent DNA this call remains unverified. Germline V gene sequence: CDR1 SEHNR, CDR2 FQNEAQ (reference sequence). The CDR3 runs to 14 residues.